This TCR beta chain derives from a study of post-analysis software for immune sequencing data. Unique molecular identifiers tagged the TCR beta cDNA libraries. TCRdb reanalysed the PCR reads using MiXCR and keeps one entry per CDR3 protein. The table includes about 210,000 distinct CDR3 sequences, 25% to 35% detected once. V was shortened by 3 bases and J by 11 bases, with 28 bases between the two germline ends. Per germline, CDR1 MGHRA and CDR2 YSYEKL. The CDR3 spans 17 residues. Notes on the study in general: Controls' normalized Chao1 diversity significantly exceeded that of multiple sclerosis patients. When patients were compared with controls, about five TRBV segments were more frequent, TRBV5-6, TRBV5-1 and TRBV20-1 among them.

With regard to this clonotype: Its antigen is not known.

The sequence was obtained from a girl aged 2-17 years with multiple sclerosis. The chain couples TRBV4-1 to TRBJ2-5; D possibly corresponds to TRBD2 (5 bases). The sample taken for sequencing was blood. CDR3 residues: CASSQGLFGLAKNLQYF. CDR3 bases: TGCGCCAGCAGCCAGGGTTTATTCGGGCTAGCCAAAAACCTTCAGTACTTC.